Shown below are 10 T cell receptor beta chains from a single sample sequenced in a study of blood T cell repertoires in COVID-19. The method was immunoSEQ multiplex PCR; TCRdb's version includes in-frame clones alone and lacks a portion of them. The sample has roughly 150,000 clones; around 89% are singletons. Sequencing was performed on peripheral blood. The receptors shown here come from a man aged 50-59 years who had recovered from COVID-19.

The rearrangement uses TRBV7-6 and TRBJ1-3, with D hard to call. Trimming cost V 5 bases and J 6 bases, with 26 bases left between them. This CDR3 comprises 18 residues. CDR1 SGHVS and CDR2 FNYEAQ come from the germline V gene. CDR3 sequence: CASSSREAGGNLLNTIYF. CDR3 DNA: TGTGCCAGCAGCAGTAGGGAGGCAGGAGGGAATCTTCTAAACACCATATATTTT.

V is TRBV14 and J is TRBJ2-1; a weak D match, TRBD1 (5 bases). Germline CDR1 reads SGHDN; CDR2 reads FVKESK. V lost 1 base, J lost 9 bases, and 10 bases lay in between. The CDR3 runs to 13 residues. Here the CDR3 reads CASSQAAQGEQFF. DNA of the CDR3: TGTGCCAGCAGCCAAGCTGCTCAGGGTGAGCAGTTCTTC.

This chain uses TRBV6-5 with TRBJ1-5, with a weak D call TRBD1 (5 bases). Germline V CDR1 and CDR2: MNHEY, SVGAGI. The CDR3 totals 15 residues. Trimming removed 6 bases at V and 3 bases at J, with 15 bases between. The CDR3 DNA follows: TGTGCCAGCAGCCCCGGGGGAACGAACAATCAGCCCCAGCATTTT. It yields the protein CASSPGGTNNQPQHF.

The rearrangement joins TRBV7-7 to TRBJ2-3, with a tentative D call TRBD1 (5 bases). V shed 3 bases and J shed 2 bases, with 6 bases lying between them. This CDR3 is 13 amino acids long. Germline assignment: CDR1 SSHAT and CDR2 FNYEAQ (reference sequence). CDR3 residues: CASSLTDTDTQYF. The CDR3 nucleotides read TGTGCCAGCAGCTTGACAGACACAGATACGCAGTATTTT.

The genes are TRBV7-2 and TRBJ2-3; D is perhaps TRBD2 (6 bases). Germline V gives CDR1 SGHTA, CDR2 FQGNSA. This CDR3 comprises 14 residues. The germline V and J ends were trimmed by 7 bases and 0 bases, with 11 bases remaining between them. The CDR3 loop reads CASTLGTSTDTQYF. The DNA for the CDR3 is TGTGCCAGCACCCTGGGGACTAGCACAGATACGCAGTATTTT.

The chain recombines TRBV5-1 with TRBJ2-3; tentatively, D is TRBD2 (5 bases). Germline CDR1 and CDR2: SGHRS and YFSETQ. This CDR3 comprises 13 residues. Trimming took 7 bases from V and 4 from J, leaving 13 bases between them. CDR3 region: CASDLGGADTQYF. DNA of the CDR3: TGCGCCAGCGATCTTGGAGGCGCAGATACGCAGTATTTT.

The V and J genes are TRBV5-1 and TRBJ1-2; 7 bases align to TRBD1. From germline, CDR1 is SGHRS and CDR2 YFSETQ. V dropped 2 bases and J dropped 4; count of bases not matched to a gene: 14. CDR3 length: 17 residues. The CDR3 coding sequence is TGCGCCAGCAGCTTCCGATTAACAGGGGTGAGAGGCTATGGCTACACCTTC. It yields the protein CASSFRLTGVRGYGYTF.

This chain joins TRBV5-1 and TRBJ1-1, with a possible D match to TRBD1 (5 bases). The CDR3 extends over 13 amino acids. Trimming cost V 7 bases and J 3 bases, with 13 bases left between them. Germline V gene data show CDR1 as SGHRS and CDR2 as YFSETQ. As DNA, the CDR3 is TGCGCCAGCCTCAGGGCTGGAGACACTGAAGCTTTCTTT. Protein product: CASLRAGDTEAFF.

The chain joins TRBV19 to TRBJ2-7, with 10 nucleotides matching TRBD1. Trimming cost V 5 bases and J 4 bases; bases outside gene matches: 8. The CDR3 is made up of 15 amino acids. Germline CDR1 reads LNHDA; CDR2 reads SQIVND (reference sequence). The CDR3 region is CASSSRQGAEYEQYF. The CDR3 DNA reads as TGTGCCAGTAGTTCACGACAGGGGGCTGAATACGAGCAGTACTTC.

The chain has TRBV7-3 and TRBJ2-7; the match to TRBD1 covers 8 bases. CDR1 SGHTA and CDR2 FQGTGA come from the germline V gene. The CDR3 length is 13 residues. The V and J ends lost 3 bases and 7 bases, in that order; junction bases with no gene match: 5. The CDR3 nucleotides are TGTGCCAGCAGCTTCCAGGGGGCGCGGGAGCAGTACTTC. This sequence encodes CASSFQGAREQYF.